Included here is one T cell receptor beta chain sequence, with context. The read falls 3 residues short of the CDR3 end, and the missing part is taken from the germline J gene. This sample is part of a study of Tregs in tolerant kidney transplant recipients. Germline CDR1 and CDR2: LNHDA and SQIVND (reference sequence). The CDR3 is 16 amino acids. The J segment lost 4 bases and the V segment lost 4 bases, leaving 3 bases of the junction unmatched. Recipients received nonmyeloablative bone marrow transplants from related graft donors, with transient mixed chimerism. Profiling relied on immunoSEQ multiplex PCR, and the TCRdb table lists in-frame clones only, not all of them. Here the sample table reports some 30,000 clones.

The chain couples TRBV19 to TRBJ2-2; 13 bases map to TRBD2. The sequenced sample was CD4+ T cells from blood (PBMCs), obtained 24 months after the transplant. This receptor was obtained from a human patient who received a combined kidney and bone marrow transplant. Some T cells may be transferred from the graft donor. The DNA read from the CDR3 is TGTGCCAGTAGTAAACTAGCGGGAGGGAGCACCGGGGAG. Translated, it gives CASSKLAGGSTGE. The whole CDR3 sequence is CASSKLAGGSTGELFF.